This T cell receptor (beta chain) was recorded in a study of cytomegalovirus exposure and HLA in healthy donors. The PCR used 60 Vbeta and 13 Jbeta primers. Assay used: immunoSEQ multiplex PCR; TCRdb lists only in-frame clones, some missing. The sample holds 100,000 to 150,000 clones; about 70% are singletons and the top ten take 7.3%. This CDR3 contains 15 residues. Germline assignment: CDR1 SNHLY and CDR2 FYNNEI. J was trimmed by 4 bases and V by 3 bases; bases with no gene match: 5. Sequenced material: PBMCs. The receptor was derived from a male donor in good health and CMV-seronegative. The rearrangement joins TRBV2 to TRBJ2-2, with TRBD1 matching over 7 bases. CDR3 in amino acids: CASSETGSVTGELFF. DNA for the CDR3: TGTGCCAGCAGTGAGACAGGGTCGGTCACCGGGGAGCTGTTTTTT.